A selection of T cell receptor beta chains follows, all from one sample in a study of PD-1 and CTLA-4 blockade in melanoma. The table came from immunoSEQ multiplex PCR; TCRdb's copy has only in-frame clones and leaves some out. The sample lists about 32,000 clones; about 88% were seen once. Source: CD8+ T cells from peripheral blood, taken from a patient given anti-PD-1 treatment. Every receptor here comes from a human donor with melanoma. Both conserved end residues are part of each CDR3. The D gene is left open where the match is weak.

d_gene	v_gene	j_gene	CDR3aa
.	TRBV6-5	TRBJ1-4	CATMTAGATNEKLFF
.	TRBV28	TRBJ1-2	CASSFRPNYGYTF
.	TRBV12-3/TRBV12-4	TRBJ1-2	CASSFGYGYTF
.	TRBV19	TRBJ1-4	CASSIGQYATNEKLFF
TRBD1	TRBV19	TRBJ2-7	CATSTGAHEQYF
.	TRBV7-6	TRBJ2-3	CASSLGGGGADTQYF
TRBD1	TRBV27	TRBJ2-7	CASRPPGQGANEQYF
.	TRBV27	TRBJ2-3	CASSRSPVTDTQYF
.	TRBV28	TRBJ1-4	CASSETQGNEKLFF
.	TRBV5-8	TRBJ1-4	CASSLDGGWATNEKLFF
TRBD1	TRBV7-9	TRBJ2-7	CASSYGEGGHEQYF
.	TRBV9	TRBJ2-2	CASSDGDRSTGELFF
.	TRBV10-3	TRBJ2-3	CAISESGPRSTDTQYF
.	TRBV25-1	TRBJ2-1	CASSARGSYNEQFF
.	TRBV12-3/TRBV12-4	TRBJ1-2	CASTSPGVYGYTF
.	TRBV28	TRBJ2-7	CASSPRAATISYEQYF
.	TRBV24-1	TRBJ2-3	CATSDPGERADTQYF
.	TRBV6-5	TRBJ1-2	CASRQGQVYGYTF
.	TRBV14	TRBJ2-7	CASSQPEQYF
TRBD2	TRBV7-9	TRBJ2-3	CASSFLHPPTSGTDTQYF
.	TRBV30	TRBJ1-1	CAWSWVNTEAFF
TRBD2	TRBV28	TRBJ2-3	CASSLTSGGDTQYF
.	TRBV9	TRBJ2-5	CASSVGVGEQETQYF
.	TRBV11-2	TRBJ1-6	CASSFNLGGDNSPLHF
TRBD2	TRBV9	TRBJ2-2	CASSALTSGGELFF
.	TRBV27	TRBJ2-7	CASWGPSYEQYF
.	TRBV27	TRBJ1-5	CASSFGGSGNQPQHF
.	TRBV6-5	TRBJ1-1	CASYRSNTEAFF
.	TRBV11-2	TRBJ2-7	CASSPRGPGSDEQYF
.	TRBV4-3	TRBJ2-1	CASSRGAGVEQFF
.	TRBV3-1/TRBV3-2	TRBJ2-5	CASSRRGNQETQYF
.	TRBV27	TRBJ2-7	CASSLKQFGDHEQYF
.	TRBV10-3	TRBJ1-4	CAISESRDITTNEKLFF
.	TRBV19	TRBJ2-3	CASSIDAPRIDTQYF
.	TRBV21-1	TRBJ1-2	CASSKRFRDHGYTF
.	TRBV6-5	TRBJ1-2	CASALGAAIAGGYTF
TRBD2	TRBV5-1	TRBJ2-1	CASSLSPSGGYYNEQFF
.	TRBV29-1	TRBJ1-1	CSVAQGAEAFF
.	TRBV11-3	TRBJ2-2	CASRKSANTGELFF
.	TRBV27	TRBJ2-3	CASSWQDGSTDTQYF
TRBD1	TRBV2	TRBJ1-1	CASSAKQGDVEAFF
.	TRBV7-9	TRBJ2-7	CASRKGERDEQYF
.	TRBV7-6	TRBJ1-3	CASSPIYQAINSGNTIYF
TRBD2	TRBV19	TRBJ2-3	CASLSSGGTDTQYF
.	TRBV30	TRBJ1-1	CAWDVQGPNTEAFF
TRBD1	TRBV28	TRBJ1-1	CASSSWQGDVMNTEAFF
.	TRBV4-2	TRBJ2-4	CASSQSFGENIQYF
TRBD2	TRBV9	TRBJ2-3	CASSYLSGDSTDTQYF
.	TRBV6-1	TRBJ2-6	CASSEAPSGANVLTF
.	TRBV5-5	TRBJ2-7	CASSGVQANSYEQYF
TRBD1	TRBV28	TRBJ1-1	CASSTGVGTEAFF
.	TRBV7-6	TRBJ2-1	CASSGNSHPYNEQFF
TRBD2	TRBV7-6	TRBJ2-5	CASSWGGGNQETQYF
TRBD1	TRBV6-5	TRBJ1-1	CASSFEQGGNTEAFF
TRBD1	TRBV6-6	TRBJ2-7	CASSAGQGAGYEQYF